Listed below are T cell receptor beta chains from one sample, sequenced in a study of molecular identifiers for immune sequencing clone quantification. From the PCR reads, TCRdb called clonotypes with MiXCR, one entry per CDR3 protein. This sample carries around 470,000 distinct CDR3 sequences, about a fifth of them seen once, and the ten largest clones take 0.84%. The source material was naive CD8+ T cells from blood, with Jurkat cell RNA spiked in. Every receptor here comes from a human donor in good health. Some libraries in this study had Jurkat cell RNA spiked in. CDR3s include the opening cysteine and the closing phenylalanine or tryptophan. Each record gives: CDR3 DNA, CDR3 protein, D gene, V gene, clone size, J gene. The D gene is left open where the match is weak. Rows give clone size only sometimes, using once, few, many, or a class for an expanded clone.

CDR3nt: TGTGCCAGCAGTGTTCTGCCGGGACAGGGGGATGAAAAACCGTTTTTT
CDR3aa: CASSVLPGQGDEKPFF
d_gene: TRBD1
v_gene: TRBV27
abundance: .
j_gene: TRBJ1-4

CDR3nt: TGCAGTGCTAGATACAGCCCCGACCCCATGAACACTGAAGCTTTCTTT
CDR3aa: CSARYSPDPMNTEAFF
d_gene: .
v_gene: TRBV20-1
abundance: .
j_gene: TRBJ1-1

CDR3nt: TGCGCCAGCAGCCAATGGCCCGGGGGTGATCAGCCCCAGCATTTT
CDR3aa: CASSQWPGGDQPQHF
d_gene: .
v_gene: TRBV4-1
abundance: .
j_gene: TRBJ1-5

CDR3nt: TGCAGCGTTGTAAGTTCCTATGGCTACACCTTC
CDR3aa: CSVVSSYGYTF
d_gene: .
v_gene: TRBV29-1
abundance: few
j_gene: TRBJ1-2

CDR3nt: TGTGCCATCAGTGAGCCAGGGACCACTACTGAACAAGAGACCCAGTACTTC
CDR3aa: CAISEPGTTTEQETQYF
d_gene: .
v_gene: TRBV10-3
abundance: .
j_gene: TRBJ2-5

CDR3nt: TGTGCCGTCAGTGAGTCGGTGGGCCAAGAGACCCAGTACTTC
CDR3aa: CAVSESVGQETQYF
d_gene: .
v_gene: TRBV10-3
abundance: once
j_gene: TRBJ2-5

CDR3nt: TGCGCCAGCAGCCAGGTGCCTTCCTACGAGCAGTACTTC
CDR3aa: CASSQVPSYEQYF
d_gene: .
v_gene: TRBV4-1
abundance: many
j_gene: TRBJ2-7

CDR3nt: TGTGCCAGCAGCTTATCCCCCATGGGGGGTAATGAGCAGTTCTTC
CDR3aa: CASSLSPMGGNEQFF
d_gene: .
v_gene: TRBV7-8
abundance: many
j_gene: TRBJ2-1

CDR3nt: TGTGCCAGCAGCCTGGGGACACCCCGCGACTATGGCTACACCTTC
CDR3aa: CASSLGTPRDYGYTF
d_gene: .
v_gene: TRBV7-8
abundance: few
j_gene: TRBJ1-2

CDR3nt: TGTGCCAGCAGCAGCCAGCGGGAGTTGGGCACAGATACGCAGTATTTT
CDR3aa: CASSSQRELGTDTQYF
d_gene: TRBD2
v_gene: TRBV6-5
abundance: many
j_gene: TRBJ2-3